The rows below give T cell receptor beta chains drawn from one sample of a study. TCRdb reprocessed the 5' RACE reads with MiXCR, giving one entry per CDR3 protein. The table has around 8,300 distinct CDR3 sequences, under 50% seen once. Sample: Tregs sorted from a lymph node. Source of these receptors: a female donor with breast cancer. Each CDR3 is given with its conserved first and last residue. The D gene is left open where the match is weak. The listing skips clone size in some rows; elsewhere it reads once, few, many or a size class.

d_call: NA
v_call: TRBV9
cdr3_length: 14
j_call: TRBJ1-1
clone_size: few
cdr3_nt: TGTGCCAGCAGCGGGGAAAATGGGTACACTGAAGCTTTCTTT
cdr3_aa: CASSGENGYTEAFF

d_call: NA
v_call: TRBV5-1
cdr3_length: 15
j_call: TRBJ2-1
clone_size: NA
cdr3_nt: TGCGCCAGCAGCTTGGCCACTAGGGGGGCGGATGAGCAGTTCTTC
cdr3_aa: CASSLATRGADEQFF

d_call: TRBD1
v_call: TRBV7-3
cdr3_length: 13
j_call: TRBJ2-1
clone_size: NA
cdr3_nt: TGTGCCAGCAGCCCCGGGACAGAGGGCCGGCAGTTCTTC
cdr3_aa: CASSPGTEGRQFF

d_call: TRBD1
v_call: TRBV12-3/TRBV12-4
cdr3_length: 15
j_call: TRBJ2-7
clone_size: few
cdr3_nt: TGTGCCAGCAGTTTTTATCAGACAGGGAGCCACGAGCAGTACTTC
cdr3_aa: CASSFYQTGSHEQYF

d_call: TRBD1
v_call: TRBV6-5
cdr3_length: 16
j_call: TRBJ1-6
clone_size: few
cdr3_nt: TGTGCCAGCAGTTACTCTAGACAGGGAGCCAATTCACCCCTCCACTTT
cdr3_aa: CASSYSRQGANSPLHF

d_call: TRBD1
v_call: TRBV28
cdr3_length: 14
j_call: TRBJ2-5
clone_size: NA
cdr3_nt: TGTGCCAGCAGTCAGACAGGGGGTCGTGAGACCCAGTACTTC
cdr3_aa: CASSQTGGRETQYF

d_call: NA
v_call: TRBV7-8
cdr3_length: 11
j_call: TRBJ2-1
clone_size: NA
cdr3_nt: TGTGCCAGCGGACCCGGGTTTGAGCAGTTCTTC
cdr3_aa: CASGPGFEQFF

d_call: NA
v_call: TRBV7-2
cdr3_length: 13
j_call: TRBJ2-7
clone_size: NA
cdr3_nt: TGTGCCAGCAGCTTAGGACCGAGCTACGAGCAGTACTTC
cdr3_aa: CASSLGPSYEQYF

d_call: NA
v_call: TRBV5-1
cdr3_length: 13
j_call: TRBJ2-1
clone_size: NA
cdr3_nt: TGCGCCAGCAGCTTGGGGGGGCTCAATGAGCAGTTCTTC
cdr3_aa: CASSLGGLNEQFF

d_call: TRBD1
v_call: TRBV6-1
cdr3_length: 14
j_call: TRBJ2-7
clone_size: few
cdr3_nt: TGTGCCAGCAGTGAATACAGGGGCCCCTACGAGCAGTACTTC
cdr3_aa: CASSEYRGPYEQYF

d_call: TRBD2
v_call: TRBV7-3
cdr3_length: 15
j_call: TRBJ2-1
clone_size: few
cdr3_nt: TGTGCCAGCAGTATGACTAGCGGCGAATACAATGAGCAGTTCTTC
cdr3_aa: CASSMTSGEYNEQFF

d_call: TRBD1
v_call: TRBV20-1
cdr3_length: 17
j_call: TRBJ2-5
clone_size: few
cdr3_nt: TGCAGTGCTAGAGATCGGAAGGACAGGGGGCTTGCAGAGACCCAGTACTTC
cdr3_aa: CSARDRKDRGLAETQYF

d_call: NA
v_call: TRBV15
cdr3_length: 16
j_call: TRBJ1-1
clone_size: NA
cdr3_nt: TGTGCCACCAGCAGAGACCCCGACATACTGAACACTGAAGCTTTCTTT
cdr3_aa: CATSRDPDILNTEAFF

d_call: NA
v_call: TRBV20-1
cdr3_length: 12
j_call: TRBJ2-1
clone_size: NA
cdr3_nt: TGCAGTGCAAACGGGCACTACAATGAGCAGTTCTTC
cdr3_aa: CSANGHYNEQFF

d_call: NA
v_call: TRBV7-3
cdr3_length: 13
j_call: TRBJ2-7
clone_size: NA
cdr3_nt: TGTGCCAGCAGCTTAGGCTTGGGCTACGAGCAGTACTTC
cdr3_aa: CASSLGLGYEQYF

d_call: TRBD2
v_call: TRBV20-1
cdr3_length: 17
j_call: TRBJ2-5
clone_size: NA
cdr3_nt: TGCAGTGCTAGAGGGCTAGCGGGAGGGCCGGATGTAGAGACCCAGTACTTC
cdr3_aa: CSARGLAGGPDVETQYF

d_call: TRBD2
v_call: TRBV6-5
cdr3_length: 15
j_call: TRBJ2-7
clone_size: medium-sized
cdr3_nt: TGTGCCAGCAGACAATTTCTAGCGGGCAAGGACGAGCAGTACTTC
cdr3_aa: CASRQFLAGKDEQYF

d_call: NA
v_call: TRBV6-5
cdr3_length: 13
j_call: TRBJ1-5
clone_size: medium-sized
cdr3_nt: TGTGCCAGCAGTTACTCATTCAATCAGCCCCAGCATTTT
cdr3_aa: CASSYSFNQPQHF

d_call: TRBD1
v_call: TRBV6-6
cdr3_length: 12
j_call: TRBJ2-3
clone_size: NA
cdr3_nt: TGTGCCAGCAGTTACGCCCCCCGGGACAGCTATTTT
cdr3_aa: CASSYAPRDSYF

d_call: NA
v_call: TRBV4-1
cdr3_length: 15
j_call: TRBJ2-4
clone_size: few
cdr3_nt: TGCGCCAGCAGCCAAGAGTCTAGGGCCAAAAACATTCAGTACTTC
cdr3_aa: CASSQESRAKNIQYF

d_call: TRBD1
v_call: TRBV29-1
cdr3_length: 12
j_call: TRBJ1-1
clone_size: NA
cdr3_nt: TGCAGCGTTGAAAAACAGGGGTCTGAAGCTTTCTTT
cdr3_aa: CSVEKQGSEAFF

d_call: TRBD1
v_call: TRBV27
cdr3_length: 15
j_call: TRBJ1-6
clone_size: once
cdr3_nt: TGTGCCAGCAGTTTAATCGGGACAGGGGATTCACCCCTCCACTTT
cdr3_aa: CASSLIGTGDSPLHF

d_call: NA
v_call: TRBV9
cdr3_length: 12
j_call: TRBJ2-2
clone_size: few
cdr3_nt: TGTGCCAGCAGCGTAGGAACCGGGGAGCTGTTTTTT
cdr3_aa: CASSVGTGELFF

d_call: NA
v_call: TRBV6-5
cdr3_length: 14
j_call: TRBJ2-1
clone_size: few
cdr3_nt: TGTGCCAGCAGTTACTCGTCAGGCTACAATGAGCAGTTCTTC
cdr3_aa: CASSYSSGYNEQFF

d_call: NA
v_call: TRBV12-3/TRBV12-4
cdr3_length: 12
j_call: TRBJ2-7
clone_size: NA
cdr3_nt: TGTGCCAGCACTTACAGTAACTACGAGCAGTACTTC
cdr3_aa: CASTYSNYEQYF

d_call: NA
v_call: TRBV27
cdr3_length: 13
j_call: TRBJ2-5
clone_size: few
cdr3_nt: TGTGCCAGCAGTTACGAATGGGGGGAGACCCAGTACTTC
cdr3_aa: CASSYEWGETQYF

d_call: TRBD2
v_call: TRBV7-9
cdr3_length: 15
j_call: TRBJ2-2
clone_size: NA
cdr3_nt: TGTGCCAGCAGCTCACCGGGACTAGAAACCGGGGAGCTGTTTTTT
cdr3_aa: CASSSPGLETGELFF

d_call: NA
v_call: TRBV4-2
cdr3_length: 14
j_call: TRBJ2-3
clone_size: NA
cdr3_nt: TGTGCCAGCAGCCAGAGACATCGCACAGATACGCAGTATTTT
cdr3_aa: CASSQRHRTDTQYF

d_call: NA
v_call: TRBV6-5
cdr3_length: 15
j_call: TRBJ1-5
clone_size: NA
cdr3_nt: TGTGCCAGCAGTCCCGACTCAGAGTTTAGTCAGCCCCAGCATTTT
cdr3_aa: CASSPDSEFSQPQHF

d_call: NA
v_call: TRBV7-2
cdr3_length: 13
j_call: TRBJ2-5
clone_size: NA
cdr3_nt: TGTGCCAGCAGCCAGGTACTAGAAGAGACCCAGTACTTC
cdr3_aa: CASSQVLEETQYF

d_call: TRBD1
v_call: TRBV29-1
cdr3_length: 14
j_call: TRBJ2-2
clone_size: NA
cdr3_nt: TGCAGCGAGGTGACAGGGCCGAACACCGGGGAGCTGTCTTTT
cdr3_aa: CSEVTGPNTGELSF

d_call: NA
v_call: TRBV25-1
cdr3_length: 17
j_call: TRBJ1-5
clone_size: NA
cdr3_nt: TGTGCCAGCAGTGATTGTTCCGGGACACCTAGCAATCAGCCCCAGCATTTT
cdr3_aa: CASSDCSGTPSNQPQHF

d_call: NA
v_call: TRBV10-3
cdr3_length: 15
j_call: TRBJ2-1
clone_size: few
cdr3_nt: TGTGCCATCGGGGGGGGGCCTAACTCCTACAATGAGCAGTTCTTC
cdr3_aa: CAIGGGPNSYNEQFF

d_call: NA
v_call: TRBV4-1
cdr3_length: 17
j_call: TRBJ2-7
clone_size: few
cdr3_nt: TGCGCCAGCAGCCAAGAAGGGCCCCGGGGTTATGGGAACGAGCAGTACTTC
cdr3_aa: CASSQEGPRGYGNEQYF

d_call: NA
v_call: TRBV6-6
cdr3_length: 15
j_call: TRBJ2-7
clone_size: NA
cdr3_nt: TGTGCCAGCAGCCACGCGAAGGCAGGACCCTACGAGCAGTACTTC
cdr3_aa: CASSHAKAGPYEQYF

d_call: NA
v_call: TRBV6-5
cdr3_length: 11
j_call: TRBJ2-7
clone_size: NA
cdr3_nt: TGTGCCAGCAGAGAGGGTTACGAGCAGTACTTC
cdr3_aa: CASREGYEQYF

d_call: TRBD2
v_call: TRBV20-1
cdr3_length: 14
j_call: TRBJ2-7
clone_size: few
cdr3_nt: TGCAGTGCTAGATTTACTAGCGGAGACTACGAGCAGTACTTC
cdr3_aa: CSARFTSGDYEQYF

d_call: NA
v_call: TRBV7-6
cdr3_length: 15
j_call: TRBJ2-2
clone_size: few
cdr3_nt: TGTGCCAGCAGCTACCAGGAAATGCGCACCGGGGAGCTGTTTTTT
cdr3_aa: CASSYQEMRTGELFF

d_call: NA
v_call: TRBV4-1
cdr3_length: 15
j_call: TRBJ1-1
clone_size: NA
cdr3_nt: TGCGCCAGCAGCCAAGATGGGACACCGAACACTGAAGCTTTCTTT
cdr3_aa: CASSQDGTPNTEAFF

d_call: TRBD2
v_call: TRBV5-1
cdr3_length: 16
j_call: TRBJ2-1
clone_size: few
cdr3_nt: TGCGCCAGCAGCTCGGGACTAGCGGCCGAATACAATGAGCAGTTCTTC
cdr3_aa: CASSSGLAAEYNEQFF

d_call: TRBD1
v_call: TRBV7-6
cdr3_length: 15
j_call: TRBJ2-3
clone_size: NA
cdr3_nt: TGTGCCAGCAGCTCGACAGGGGGCAGGGCAGATACGCAGTATTTT
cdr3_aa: CASSSTGGRADTQYF

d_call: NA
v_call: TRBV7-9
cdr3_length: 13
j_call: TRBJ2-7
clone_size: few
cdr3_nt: TGTGCCAGCAGCCCGGCAGGGAACTACGAGCAGTACTTC
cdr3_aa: CASSPAGNYEQYF

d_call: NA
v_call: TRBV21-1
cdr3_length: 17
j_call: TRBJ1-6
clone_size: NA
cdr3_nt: TGTGCCAGCAGCAAATCAAAGAGTAGGACCTATAATTCACCCCTCCACTTT
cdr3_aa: CASSKSKSRTYNSPLHF

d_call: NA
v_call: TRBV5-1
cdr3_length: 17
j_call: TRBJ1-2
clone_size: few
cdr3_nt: TGCGCCAGCAGCTTGTTAGGGGCCGGCTCGAGTAACTATGGCTACACCTTC
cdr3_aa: CASSLLGAGSSNYGYTF

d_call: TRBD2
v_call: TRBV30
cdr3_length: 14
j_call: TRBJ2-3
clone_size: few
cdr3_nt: TGTGCCTGGTGGTCGGGACTAGGGACAGATACGCAGTATTTT
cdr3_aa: CAWWSGLGTDTQYF

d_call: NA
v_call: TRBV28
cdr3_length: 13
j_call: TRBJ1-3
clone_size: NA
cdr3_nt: TGTGCCAGCAGTCTGTACTCTGGAAACACCATATATTTT
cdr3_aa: CASSLYSGNTIYF

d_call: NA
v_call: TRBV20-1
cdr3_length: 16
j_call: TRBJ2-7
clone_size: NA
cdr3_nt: TGCAGTGCTAGAGATACGGCAGGGGCGATGATCTACGAGCGGTACTTC
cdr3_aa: CSARDTAGAMIYERYF

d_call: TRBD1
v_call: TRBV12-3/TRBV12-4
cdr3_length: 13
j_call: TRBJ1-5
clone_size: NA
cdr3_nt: TGTGCCAGCAGGGACAGGGCCAATCAGCCCCAGCATTTT
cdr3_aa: CASRDRANQPQHF

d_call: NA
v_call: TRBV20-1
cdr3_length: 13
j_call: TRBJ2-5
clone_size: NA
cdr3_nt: TGCAGTGCTAGGCTGACAGCCCAAGAGACCCAGTACTTC
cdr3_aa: CSARLTAQETQYF

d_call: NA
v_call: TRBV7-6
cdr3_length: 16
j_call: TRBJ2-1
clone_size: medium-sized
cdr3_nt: TGTGCCAGCAGCCTAGATGGACTGGGGCAGGGCAATGAGCAGTTCTTC
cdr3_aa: CASSLDGLGQGNEQFF

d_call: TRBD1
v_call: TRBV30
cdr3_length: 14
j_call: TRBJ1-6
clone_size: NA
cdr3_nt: TGTGCAACCATCCCGGGACAGGATAATTCACCCCTCCACTTT
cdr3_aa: CATIPGQDNSPLHF

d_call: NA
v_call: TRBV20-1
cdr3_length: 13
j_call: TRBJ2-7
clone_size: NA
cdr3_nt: TGCAGTGCTAGAGACAGGGGCTACTACGAGCAGTACTTC
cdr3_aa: CSARDRGYYEQYF

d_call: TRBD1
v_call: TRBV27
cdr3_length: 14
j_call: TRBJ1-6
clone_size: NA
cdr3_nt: TGTGCCAGCAGCCCACAGGGGGAAGATTCACCCCTCCACTTT
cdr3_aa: CASSPQGEDSPLHF

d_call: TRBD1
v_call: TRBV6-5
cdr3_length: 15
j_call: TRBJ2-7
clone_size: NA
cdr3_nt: TGTGCCAGCAGCCCTCCGGGACAGGGTGCACACGAGCAGTACTTC
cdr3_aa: CASSPPGQGAHEQYF